This note documents a single T cell receptor beta chain sequence. The data belong to a study of blood T cell repertoires in COVID-19. On the study more broadly: T cells, B-cell-depleted T cells, or PBMCs provided the cDNA or gDNA that served as material.

Generated by immunoSEQ multiplex PCR, the TCRdb table keeps only in-frame clones and is missing some. This sample yields 140,000 or so clones, of which roughly 79% are seen a single time; around 2.1% belongs to the top ten. CDR3 length: 11 amino acids. Germline CDR1 reads LNHDA; CDR2 reads SQIVND (reference sequence). V lost 7 bases to trimming and J lost 8 bases, with 11 bases between them. V is TRBV19 and J is TRBJ1-1, with D uncertain. This clonotype was sampled from a woman aged 60-75 years with acute or convalescent COVID-19. The sample comprised peripheral blood. The CDR3, as DNA: TGTGCCAGTAAAGAGCACCACGAAGCTTTCTTT. Its translation: CASKEHHEAFF.